Each of the 17 T cell receptor beta chains below was sequenced from the same sample in a study of identical twins. TCRdb ran MiXCR on the 5' RACE reads and lists one entry per CDR3 protein. This sample has about 450,000 distinct CDR3 sequences, with approximately 17% found just once. Sequencing input: naive T cells sorted from blood. The receptors here all came from a man aged 50-59 years in good health.

CDR3 residues: CASSRGKDGSYEQYF. DNA of the CDR3: TGTGCCAGCAGCCGGGGGAAGGACGGCTCCTACGAGCAGTACTTC. The chain uses TRBV5-5 and TRBJ2-7; a possible D gene is TRBD2 (6 bases). The CDR3 extends over 15 amino acids. V lost 4 bases to trimming and J lost 0 bases, with 14 bases between them. CDR1 is SGHKS, CDR2 YYEKEE, per germline (reference sequence).

This clonotype was seen more than once but under ten times. The V gene is TRBV3-1, the J gene TRBJ2-7; TRBD1 aligns across 9 bases. Germline loops: CDR1 LGHDT, CDR2 YNNKEL (reference sequence). The CDR3 consists of 15 residues. With V trimmed by 1 base and J by 5 bases, 6 bases remained unmatched. The CDR3 DNA is TGTGCCAGCAGCCAAGGGGGACAGGGATTTGACGAGCAGTACTTC. It specifies CASSQGGQGFDEQYF.

This sequence joins TRBV5-1 and TRBJ2-7; TRBD1 agrees at 11 bases. The CDR3 has 15 residues. CDR1 is SGHRS, CDR2 YFSETQ, per germline. The V and J ends lost 0 bases and 6 bases, in that order; junction bases with no gene match: 5. CDR3 DNA sequence: TGCGCCAGCAGCTTGGAGCCGGACAGGGGGCTCGAGCAGTACTTC. Encoded protein: CASSLEPDRGLEQYF. Together with reference TRBV5-1 and TRBJ2-7, the CDR3 gives the full variable domain: KAGVTQTPRYLIKTRGQQVTLSCSPISGHRSVSWYQQTPGQGLQFLFEYFSETQRNKGNFPGRFSGRQFSNSRSEMNVSTLELGDSALYLCASSLEPDRGLEQYFGPGTRLTVT.

This clonotype was counted at least ten times. The J gene is TRBJ2-1, the V gene TRBV6-2 or TRBV6-3, with 9 bases matching TRBD2. This CDR3 is 16 amino acids long. Germline V gene sequence: CDR1 MNHEY, CDR2 SVGEGT. The junction had 10 bases not matched to a gene; V was cut back by 1 base and J by 9 bases. The CDR3 DNA follows: TGTGCCAGCAGTTACTTGGGGTGGAGCGGGGGGCCTGAGCAGTTCTTC. Amino acids: CASSYLGWSGGPEQFF.

This clonotype was detected only a few times. The V call is TRBV20-1, the J call TRBJ2-2, with 11 positions matching TRBD2. CDR3 length: 14 amino acids. The V segment lost 3 bases and the J segment 4 bases; nucleotides outside the gene matches: 1. CDR1 is DFQATT, CDR2 SNEGSKA, per germline (reference sequence). The chain's CDR3 is CSASGLAGTGELFF. CDR3 bases: TGCAGTGCTAGCGGACTAGCGGGCACCGGGGAGCTGTTTTTT.

The chain joins TRBV6-5 to TRBJ1-2; D is uncertain. The CDR3 spans 13 residues. The V gene lost 0 bases and the J gene lost 8 bases, with 10 bases spanning the gap. CDR1 is MNHEY, CDR2 SVGAGI, per germline. The DNA for the CDR3 is TGTGCCAGCAGTTACTCTGAGGGCACGGGCTACACCTTC. Translating gives CASSYSEGTGYTF.

This clonotype was recorded at least ten times. The chain carries TRBV5-1 and TRBJ1-6; possible D gene TRBD1, 5 bases. CDR1 SGHRS and CDR2 YFSETQ come from the germline V gene. There are 14 residues in the CDR3. The V and J ends lost 0 bases and 7 bases respectively, with 8 bases between them. The CDR3 nucleotides are TGCGCCAGCAGCTTGGACGCAGGGAATTCACCCCTCCACTTT. Translating it yields CASSLDAGNSPLHF.

This sequence joins TRBV20-1 and TRBJ2-5; possibly TRBD1 for D (6 bases). Germline CDR1 reads DFQATT; CDR2 reads SNEGSKA (reference sequence). The V end lost 2 bases, the J end lost 4 bases, and 14 bases lay between the germline ends. The CDR3 loop spans 14 amino acids. CDR3 coding DNA: TGCAGTGCTAGATCGCGGGCAGGGGTAGAGACCCAGTACTTC. Its translation: CSARSRAGVETQYF.

The rearrangement uses TRBV3-1 and TRBJ2-7, with a weak D call TRBD1 (5 bases). Per germline, CDR1 LGHDT and CDR2 YNNKEL (reference sequence). The CDR3 consists of 14 residues. V dropped 6 bases and J dropped 6 bases, with 18 bases sitting between them. The CDR3 DNA follows: TGTGCCAGCAGAACAGGACCGGAATATGGCGAGCAGTACTTC. As protein: CASRTGPEYGEQYF.

The chain carries TRBV6-5 and TRBJ1-1; D might be TRBD1 (6 bases). This CDR3 comprises 17 residues. The germline V gene has CDR1 MNHEY and CDR2 SVGAGI. Trimming removed 0 bases from V and 0 bases from J, with 14 bases in between. CDR3 protein: CASSYSSSRGMNTEAFF. DNA of the CDR3: TGTGCCAGCAGTTACTCGTCCTCAAGGGGGATGAACACTGAAGCTTTCTTT.

The chain joins TRBV27 to TRBJ1-1; D ambiguous. Trimming cost V 3 bases and J 4 bases, with 9 bases left between them. In germline, CDR1 is MNHEY, CDR2 SMNVEV (reference sequence). CDR3 length: 13 amino acids. The CDR3 DNA is TGTGCCAGCAGTTTCTCAGAGGGCACTGAAGCTTTCTTT. This translates into CASSFSEGTEAFF.

The chain recombines TRBV6-5 with TRBJ1-2; D gene unclear. This CDR3 has 14 residues. The V end was cut by 2 bases, the J end by 7 bases, with 14 bases between. Germline V gene lookup returns CDR1 MNHEY and CDR2 SVGAGI. Here the CDR3 reads CASSYEAQAGGYTF. The DNA for the CDR3 is TGTGCCAGCAGTTACGAAGCCCAGGCGGGTGGCTACACCTTC.

This clonotype was detected a few times. The chain combines TRBV5-1 with TRBJ1-2; D possibly corresponds to TRBD1 (5 bases). Germline-derived CDR1 and CDR2 are SGHRS and YFSETQ. This CDR3 is built from 13 residues. V dropped 2 bases and J dropped 3 bases, with 8 bases sitting between them. The CDR3 DNA follows: TGCGCCAGCAGCTTTGAGGGGTACTATGGCTACACCTTC. It is translated as CASSFEGYYGYTF.

The chain couples TRBV3-1 to TRBJ1-3; D is ambiguous. V dropped 0 bases and J dropped 0 bases, with 18 bases sitting between them. This CDR3 spans 19 amino acids. The germline CDR1 and CDR2 sequences are LGHDT and YNNKEL (reference sequence). CDR3 protein: CASSQDGILLNPSGNTIYF. In nucleotides, the CDR3 is TGTGCCAGCAGCCAAGATGGGATCTTACTCAACCCCTCTGGAAACACCATATATTTT.

In this sample, this clonotype turned up a few times. This chain joins TRBV7-2 and TRBJ2-1; D unclear. The CDR3 covers 10 residues. Trimming pared 7 bases from V and 7 bases from J, leaving 5 bases between. Looked up from germline, CDR1 is SGHTA and CDR2 is FQGNSA. In nucleotides, the CDR3 is TGTGCCAGCATCGGAAATGAGCAGTTCTTC. It encodes CASIGNEQFF.

This clonotype came up many times. The V call is TRBV3-1, the J call TRBJ2-7, with 8 bases fitting TRBD1. With V trimmed by 1 base and J by 2 bases, 4 bases remained unmatched. The CDR3 has 15 amino acids. Germline V gives CDR1 LGHDT, CDR2 YNNKEL (reference sequence). In nucleotides, the CDR3 is TGTGCCAGCAGCCAAGTTGGGGGACAGGCCTACGAGCAGTACTTC. The encoded protein is CASSQVGGQAYEQYF.

In its sample, this clonotype was seen many times. V gene TRBV6-5 combines with J gene TRBJ2-7, with D uncertain. The V end was cut by 2 bases, the J end by 5 bases, with 13 bases between. CDR1 is MNHEY, CDR2 SVGAGI, per germline. The CDR3 loop spans 14 amino acids. For the CDR3, the DNA is TGTGCCAGCAGTTACGTCGACCCTCGGGACGAGCAGTACTTC. Its protein product is CASSYVDPRDEQYF.